The clone carrying this TCR beta chain was counted a single time. The source of the sample is a study of shared clonotypes between healthy human individuals. This CDR3 has 15 amino acids. Each PCR replicate from the sorted subsets contained about 180 ng DNA, which is 30,000 or so T cell genomes. Generated by immunoSEQ multiplex PCR, the TCRdb table keeps only in-frame clones and is missing some. The sample shows a few hundred thousand clones, 65% of them seen only once. The receptor's source is a man aged 25-45 years in good health. The chain recombines TRBV12-2 with TRBJ2-3; the table's D call of TRBD2 was not tested on the DNA. TRBV12-2 corresponds to a pseudogene. The material sequenced was memory CD4+ T cells sorted from blood. Regarding subset: CD45RA-negative fraction. CDR3 DNA: TGTGCAAGTCGCTCAGAGGCTCCTACCACAGATACGCAGTATTTT. Protein product: CASRSEAPTTDTQYF.